This T cell receptor beta chain was sequenced in a study of CD8+ T cells in alopecia areata. Study-level points and caveats: Scalp specimens additionally yield sequences from normal skin's resident alphabeta T cells. A large proportion of expanded lesional clones were detected persisting in scalp and blood during tofacitinib.

As for treatment: oral pan-JAK inhibitor, 5-10 mg twice daily. V was trimmed by 6 bases and J by 3 bases, leaving 12 bases between them. The germline V gene encodes CDR1 GTSNPN and CDR2 SVGIG (reference sequence). The CDR3 runs 12 residues. Extraction and reverse transcription of RNA yielded cDNA as the sequencing template. Only in-frame clones appear in the TCRdb table, and some are missing; sequencing was by immunoSEQ multiplex PCR. The data show 150,000 to 250,000 clones, around 56% seen once. About this clone: What it recognizes is unknown.

This TCR came from a human donor with alopecia areata. The chain joins TRBV30 to TRBJ2-7; D is perhaps TRBD2 (6 bases). This specimen was CD4+ T cells sorted from blood, taken at week 4, from a patient treated with tofacitinib. The CDR3 coding sequence is TGTGCCTGCGTCCGGGAGTTCTACGAGCAGTACTTC. It specifies CACVREFYEQYF.